This TCR beta chain originates from a study of T cell repertoires in cytomegalovirus infection. Overall study: Selected CMV epitopes included recently identified HLA-C-restricted ones as well as well-studied HLA-B-restricted ones. TCR beta signatures that were public indicated CMV infection and matching HLA type.

Using its own MiXCR run on the reads, TCRdb lists one record per CDR3 protein. Here the sample spans about 900,000 distinct CDR3 sequences, roughly 30% being singletons. The length of the CDR3 is 17 residues. Trimming cost V 4 bases and J 0 bases; bases outside gene matches: 6. General study findings and limits: Using cumulative public TCR beta family frequency, the authors identified those who carried CMV together with the relevant HLA. CMV-specific HLA-C-restricted TCR beta clonotypes dominated the ex vivo response.

On this clonotype itself: Its antigen is not known.

The starting material was cultured CD8+ T cells from PBMCs, obtained from culture after CMV antigen stimulation. The origin of this receptor is a human donor in good health (CMV status not recorded). Some clones in this sample may be carry-over from other donors' samples. V usage is TRBV12-3 or TRBV12-4 and J usage is TRBJ1-1, with 12 bases aligning to TRBD1. This chain's CDR3 is CASSSWGQGALNTEAFF. Written as DNA, the CDR3 is TGTGCCAGCAGTTCGTGGGGACAGGGGGCCTTGAACACTGAAGCTTTCTTT.